This is a list of T cell receptor beta chains from one sample in a study of post-analysis software for immune sequencing data. TCRdb recomputed calls from the PCR reads with MiXCR, one row per CDR3 protein. The table shows over 150,000 distinct CDR3 sequences, with under 40% occurring only once. Sequences were derived from blood, sampled after autologous hematopoietic stem cell transplantation. These receptors all come from a girl aged 5-17 years with multiple sclerosis. The CDR3 runs from the conserved cysteine through the conserved F or W. A D gene is named only where the DNA matches it firmly. Clone size appears in some rows only: once, few, many, or a class for an expanded clone.

clone_size: NA
d_call: NA
v_call: TRBV6-1
j_call: TRBJ1-5
cdr3_aa: CASSQWGNGNQPQHF
cdr3_nt: TGTGCCAGCAGCCAATGGGGTAACGGCAATCAGCCCCAGCATTTT

clone_size: NA
d_call: TRBD1
v_call: TRBV7-2
j_call: TRBJ1-1
cdr3_aa: CASSLQHRGDTEAFF
cdr3_nt: TGTGCCAGCAGCTTACAACACAGGGGGGACACTGAAGCTTTCTTT

clone_size: once
d_call: TRBD2
v_call: TRBV7-8
j_call: TRBJ2-1
cdr3_aa: CASSLDKGRTSGRNEQFF
cdr3_nt: TGTGCCAGCAGCTTAGATAAGGGCAGGACTAGCGGCAGAAATGAGCAGTTCTTC

clone_size: NA
d_call: NA
v_call: TRBV7-3
j_call: TRBJ2-7
cdr3_aa: CASSLMAGAYEQYF
cdr3_nt: TGTGCCAGCAGCTTAATGGCAGGGGCCTACGAGCAGTACTTC

clone_size: NA
d_call: TRBD1
v_call: TRBV6-6
j_call: TRBJ2-7
cdr3_aa: CASAGTGIFYEQYF
cdr3_nt: TGTGCCTCCGCCGGGACAGGGATTTTCTACGAGCAGTACTTC

clone_size: NA
d_call: NA
v_call: TRBV12-3/TRBV12-4
j_call: TRBJ2-7
cdr3_aa: CASSLGGWDIDEQYF
cdr3_nt: TGTGCCAGCAGTTTAGGGGGGTGGGATATCGACGAGCAGTACTTC

clone_size: NA
d_call: NA
v_call: TRBV29-1
j_call: TRBJ2-5
cdr3_aa: CSAQQGSQETQYF
cdr3_nt: TGCAGCGCTCAGCAGGGGAGCCAAGAGACCCAGTACTTC

clone_size: few
d_call: NA
v_call: TRBV7-2
j_call: TRBJ2-1
cdr3_aa: CASSFRVSASYNEQFF
cdr3_nt: TGTGCCAGCAGCTTTCGGGTATCAGCTTCCTACAATGAGCAGTTCTTC

clone_size: few
d_call: TRBD1
v_call: TRBV20-1
j_call: TRBJ1-5
cdr3_aa: CSARAPRGTGPQPQHF
cdr3_nt: TGCAGTGCTAGAGCCCCCCGGGGGACAGGGCCTCAGCCCCAGCATTTT

clone_size: NA
d_call: NA
v_call: TRBV6-2/TRBV6-3
j_call: TRBJ1-5
cdr3_aa: CASSYSGRGLSNQPQHF
cdr3_nt: TGTGCCAGCAGTTACTCCGGCAGAGGCCTTAGCAATCAGCCCCAGCATTTT

clone_size: once
d_call: TRBD2
v_call: TRBV5-1
j_call: TRBJ2-2
cdr3_aa: CASSLGLADNTGELFF
cdr3_nt: TGCGCCAGCAGCTTGGGACTAGCAGATAACACCGGGGAGCTGTTTTTT

clone_size: NA
d_call: TRBD2
v_call: TRBV20-1
j_call: TRBJ2-5
cdr3_aa: CSARTSVGQETQYF
cdr3_nt: TGCAGTGCCAGGACTAGCGTAGGCCAAGAGACCCAGTACTTC

clone_size: NA
d_call: TRBD2
v_call: TRBV4-2
j_call: TRBJ2-1
cdr3_aa: CASSLTSGPPTGNEQFF
cdr3_nt: TGTGCCAGCAGCCTGACTAGCGGGCCCCCTACTGGGAATGAGCAGTTCTTC

clone_size: NA
d_call: NA
v_call: TRBV6-6
j_call: TRBJ1-1
cdr3_aa: CASRPSGAVGTEAFF
cdr3_nt: TGTGCCAGCAGACCCTCAGGGGCCGTGGGCACTGAAGCTTTCTTT

clone_size: few
d_call: TRBD1
v_call: TRBV6-1
j_call: TRBJ2-1
cdr3_aa: CASMTGGVWNEQFF
cdr3_nt: TGTGCCAGTATGACAGGGGGCGTTTGGAATGAGCAGTTCTTC

clone_size: NA
d_call: TRBD1
v_call: TRBV7-2
j_call: TRBJ2-3
cdr3_aa: CASSLYKGQVLTDTQYF
cdr3_nt: TGTGCCAGCAGCTTGTATAAAGGACAGGTACTTACAGATACGCAGTATTTT

clone_size: NA
d_call: NA
v_call: TRBV3-1
j_call: TRBJ1-6
cdr3_aa: CASSQGPPLHF
cdr3_nt: TGTGCCAGCAGCCAAGGGCCACCCCTCCACTTT

clone_size: many
d_call: NA
v_call: TRBV5-1
j_call: TRBJ2-1
cdr3_aa: CASSLHNEQFF
cdr3_nt: TGCGCCAGCAGCTTGCACAATGAGCAGTTCTTC

clone_size: many
d_call: TRBD2
v_call: TRBV28
j_call: TRBJ2-7
cdr3_aa: CASSSDGLAGAGEQYF
cdr3_nt: TGTGCCAGCAGTTCCGACGGGCTAGCGGGAGCCGGTGAGCAGTACTTC

clone_size: few
d_call: TRBD2
v_call: TRBV2
j_call: TRBJ2-5
cdr3_aa: CASSPGLAGVETQYF
cdr3_nt: TGTGCCAGCAGCCCCGGACTAGCGGGAGTTGAGACCCAGTACTTC

clone_size: NA
d_call: TRBD2
v_call: TRBV10-3
j_call: TRBJ2-3
cdr3_aa: CAISPGLAGTFESTDTQYF
cdr3_nt: TGTGCCATCAGTCCCGGACTAGCGGGGACCTTTGAAAGCACAGATACGCAGTATTTT

clone_size: NA
d_call: NA
v_call: TRBV7-8
j_call: TRBJ2-3
cdr3_aa: CASSPGVTRQIYTQYF
cdr3_nt: TGTGCCAGCAGCCCGGGGGTCACTAGACAAATATATACGCAGTATTTT

clone_size: NA
d_call: NA
v_call: TRBV7-3
j_call: TRBJ2-2
cdr3_aa: CASSLKVVQNTGELFF
cdr3_nt: TGTGCCAGCAGCTTAAAGGTTGTACAGAACACCGGGGAGCTGTTTTTT

clone_size: NA
d_call: TRBD1
v_call: TRBV9
j_call: TRBJ1-3
cdr3_aa: CASSVIPGQGISGNTIYF
cdr3_nt: TGTGCCAGCAGCGTAATCCCGGGACAGGGGATCTCTGGAAACACCATATATTTT

clone_size: NA
d_call: TRBD1
v_call: TRBV20-1
j_call: TRBJ2-3
cdr3_aa: CSARSRQGRTDTQYF
cdr3_nt: TGCAGTGCTAGATCTAGACAGGGTCGCACAGATACGCAGTATTTT

clone_size: NA
d_call: TRBD2
v_call: TRBV7-2
j_call: TRBJ2-1
cdr3_aa: CASSLFMTSGIGNEQFF
cdr3_nt: TGTGCCAGCAGTTTATTTATGACTAGCGGGATTGGGAATGAGCAGTTCTTC

clone_size: NA
d_call: NA
v_call: TRBV6-5
j_call: TRBJ2-7
cdr3_aa: CASSYSGHPNSYEQYF
cdr3_nt: TGTGCCAGCAGTTACTCGGGACACCCAAACTCCTACGAGCAGTACTTC

clone_size: NA
d_call: NA
v_call: TRBV6-5
j_call: TRBJ1-5
cdr3_aa: CASSYSNSNQPQHF
cdr3_nt: TGTGCCAGCAGTTACTCAAATAGCAATCAGCCCCAGCATTTT

clone_size: NA
d_call: TRBD2
v_call: TRBV7-3
j_call: TRBJ2-1
cdr3_aa: CASSLTVTSGGPNEQFF
cdr3_nt: TGTGCCAGCAGCTTAACAGTGACTAGCGGGGGCCCCAATGAGCAGTTCTTC

clone_size: few
d_call: TRBD1
v_call: TRBV5-1
j_call: TRBJ2-4
cdr3_aa: CASSSSGQGAWEQYF
cdr3_nt: TGCGCCAGCAGCTCCAGTGGACAGGGTGCGTGGGAGCAGTACTTC

clone_size: NA
d_call: NA
v_call: TRBV7-2
j_call: TRBJ2-1
cdr3_aa: CASSLITGSSYNEQFF
cdr3_nt: TGTGCCAGCAGCTTAATCACGGGAAGCTCCTACAATGAGCAGTTCTTC

clone_size: NA
d_call: NA
v_call: TRBV3-1
j_call: TRBJ1-2
cdr3_aa: CASSATVNYGYTF
cdr3_nt: TGTGCCAGCAGCGCAACAGTTAACTATGGCTACACCTTC

clone_size: few
d_call: TRBD1
v_call: TRBV12-3/TRBV12-4
j_call: TRBJ2-3
cdr3_aa: CASSADREYTDTQYF
cdr3_nt: TGTGCCAGCAGCGCTGACAGGGAGTACACAGATACGCAGTATTTT

clone_size: NA
d_call: NA
v_call: TRBV10-3
j_call: TRBJ2-3
cdr3_aa: CAINFRDSTDTQYF
cdr3_nt: TGTGCCATCAATTTCAGGGATTCCACAGATACGCAGTATTTT

clone_size: few
d_call: NA
v_call: TRBV7-9
j_call: TRBJ2-1
cdr3_aa: CASSSPTVGGEQFF
cdr3_nt: TGTGCCAGCAGCTCCCCGACAGTTGGAGGTGAGCAGTTCTTC